These T cell receptor beta chains were read from a single sample in a study of blood T cell repertoires in COVID-19. The protocol was immunoSEQ multiplex PCR, while the TCRdb copy is restricted to in-frame clones and leaves out a portion. The profile shows approximately 330,000 clones, roughly 87% of them singletons. The sequencing sample was made of peripheral blood. The receptors derive from a man younger than 40 with COVID-19, enrolled during active disease. CDR3s include the opening cysteine and the closing phenylalanine or tryptophan. A clone size is listed for some rows: how often the clone was seen (once, few, many), or a class if it is expanded.

clone size,V gene,CDR3 protein
-,TRBV6-5,CASSYSRPGGMETQYF
once,TRBV12-1,CASSSILWAGTGLLSNTEAFF
-,TRBV5-1,CASSSGVTTEAFF
-,TRBV18,CASSQGQNYGYTF
-,TRBV7-2,CASSFTAISPSYEQYF
-,TRBV5-1,CASSLAATGGSNYGYTF
-,TRBV4-1,CASSQVGGSYNSPLHF
-,TRBV6-5,CASSFSSGNEQFF
-,TRBV6-2/TRBV6-3,CASSQPVLGYTF
few,TRBV4-1,CASSQEQGRGNTIYF
-,TRBV9,CASSAAVGSHHSAGVGETQYF
-,TRBV4-2,CASSQGRQGASGANVLTF
once,TRBV7-3,CASSLGTSGGNEQFF
-,TRBV5-6,CASSFTEGYTYSNQPQHF
-,TRBV6-8,CASTLRGLASNQPQHF
once,TRBV6-2/TRBV6-3,CASSLTVTRTEAFF
-,TRBV4-3,CASSPGQGEYEQYF
-,TRBV19,CASSMRTGGNQPQHF
-,TRBV6-2/TRBV6-3,CASSPRPGDSYEQYF
-,TRBV6-6,CASSYTGAYEQYF
once,TRBV25-1,CASSDGQASTPLHF
-,TRBV24-1,CATSDSLQSHQPQHF
-,TRBV11-3,CASSLEGGLSYNEQFF
-,TRBV28,CASSLTPGTSGRHSYEQYF
-,TRBV10-3,CAISGDRGNTEAFF
-,TRBV7-3,CASSSDRGEAFF
-,TRBV28,CASSFQISGNTIYF
many,TRBV7-2,CASSIGQGYTEAFF
-,TRBV12-5,CASGLVVGTELNTGELFF
-,TRBV28,CASSPSQGLDNEQFF
-,TRBV18,CASSPLGRDYEQYF
-,TRBV28,CASSLITDRVDGYTF
-,TRBV28,CASKIAGETYEQYF
-,TRBV27,CASSYRGRVSYEQYF
few,TRBV9,CASSEESDSSYNSPLHF